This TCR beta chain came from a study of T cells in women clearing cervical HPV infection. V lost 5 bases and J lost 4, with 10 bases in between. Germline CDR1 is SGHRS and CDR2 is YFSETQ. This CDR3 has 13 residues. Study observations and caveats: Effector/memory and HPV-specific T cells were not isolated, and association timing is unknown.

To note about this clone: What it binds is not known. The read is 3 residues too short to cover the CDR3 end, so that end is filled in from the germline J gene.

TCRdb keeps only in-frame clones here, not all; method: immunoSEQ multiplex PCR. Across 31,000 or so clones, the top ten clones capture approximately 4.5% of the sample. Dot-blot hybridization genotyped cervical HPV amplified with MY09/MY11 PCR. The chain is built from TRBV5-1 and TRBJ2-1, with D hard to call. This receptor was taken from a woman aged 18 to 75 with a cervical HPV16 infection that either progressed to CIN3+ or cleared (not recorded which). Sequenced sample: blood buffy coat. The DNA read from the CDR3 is TGCGCCAGCAGAGTAGACAAATACAATGAG. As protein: CASRVDKYNE. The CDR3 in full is CASRVDKYNEQFF.